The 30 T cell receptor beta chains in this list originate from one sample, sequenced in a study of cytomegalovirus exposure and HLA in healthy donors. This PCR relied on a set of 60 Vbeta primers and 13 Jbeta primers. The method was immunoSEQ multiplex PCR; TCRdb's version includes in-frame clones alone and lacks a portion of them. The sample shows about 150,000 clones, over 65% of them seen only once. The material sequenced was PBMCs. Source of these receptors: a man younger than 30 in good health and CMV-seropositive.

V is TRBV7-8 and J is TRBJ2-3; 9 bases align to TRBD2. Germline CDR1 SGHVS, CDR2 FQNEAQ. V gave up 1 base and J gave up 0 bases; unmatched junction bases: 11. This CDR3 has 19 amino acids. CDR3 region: CASSLGLAGGFSSTDTQYF. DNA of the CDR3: TGTGCCAGCAGCTTAGGGCTGGCGGGGGGGTTTTCTAGCACAGATACGCAGTATTTT.

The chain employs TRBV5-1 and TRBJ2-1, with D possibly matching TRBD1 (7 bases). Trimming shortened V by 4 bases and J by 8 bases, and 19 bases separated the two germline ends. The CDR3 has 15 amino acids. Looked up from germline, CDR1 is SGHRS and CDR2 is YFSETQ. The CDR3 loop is CASSLPGDSFHEQFF. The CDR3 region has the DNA TGCGCCAGCAGCCTACCGGGGGACAGTTTTCATGAGCAGTTCTTC.

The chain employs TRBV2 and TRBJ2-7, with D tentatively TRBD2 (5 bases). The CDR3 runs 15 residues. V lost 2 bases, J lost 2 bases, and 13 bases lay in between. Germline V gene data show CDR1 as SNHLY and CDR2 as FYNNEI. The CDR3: CASSESMGVAYEQYF. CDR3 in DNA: TGTGCCAGCAGTGAAAGCATGGGAGTCGCCTACGAGCAGTACTTC.

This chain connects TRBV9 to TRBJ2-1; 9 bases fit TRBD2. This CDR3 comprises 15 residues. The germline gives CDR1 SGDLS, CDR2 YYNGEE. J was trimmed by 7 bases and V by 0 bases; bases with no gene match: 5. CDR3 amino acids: CASSVGGRAGNEQFF. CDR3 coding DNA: TGTGCCAGCAGCGTAGGCGGGAGGGCGGGAAATGAGCAGTTCTTC.

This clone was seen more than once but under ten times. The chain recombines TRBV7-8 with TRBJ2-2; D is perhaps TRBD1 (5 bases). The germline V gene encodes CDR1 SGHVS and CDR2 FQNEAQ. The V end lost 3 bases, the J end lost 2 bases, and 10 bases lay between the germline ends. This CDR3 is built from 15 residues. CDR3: CASSFIRVNTGELFF. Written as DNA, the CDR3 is TGTGCCAGCAGCTTTATCAGGGTAAACACCGGGGAGCTGTTTTTT.

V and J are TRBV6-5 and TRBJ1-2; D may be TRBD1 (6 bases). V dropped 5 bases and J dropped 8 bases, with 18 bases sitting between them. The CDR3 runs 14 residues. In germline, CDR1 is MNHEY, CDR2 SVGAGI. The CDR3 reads CASSPRGGAGGYTF. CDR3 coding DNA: TGTGCCAGCAGTCCCCGAGGGGGGGCTGGCGGCTACACCTTC.

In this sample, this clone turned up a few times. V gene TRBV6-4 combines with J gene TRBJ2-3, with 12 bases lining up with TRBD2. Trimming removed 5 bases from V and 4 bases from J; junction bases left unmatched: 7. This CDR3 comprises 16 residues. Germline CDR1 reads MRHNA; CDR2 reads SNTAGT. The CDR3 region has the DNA TGTGCCAGCAGTCAACTAGCGGGGGGTGGCGCAGATACGCAGTATTTT. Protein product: CASSQLAGGGADTQYF.

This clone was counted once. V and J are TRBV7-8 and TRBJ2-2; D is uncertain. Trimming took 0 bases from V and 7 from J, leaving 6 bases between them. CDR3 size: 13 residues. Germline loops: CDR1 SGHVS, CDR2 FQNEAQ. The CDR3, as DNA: TGTGCCAGCAGCTTAGCGTTTCTCGGGGAGCTGTTTTTT. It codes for CASSLAFLGELFF.

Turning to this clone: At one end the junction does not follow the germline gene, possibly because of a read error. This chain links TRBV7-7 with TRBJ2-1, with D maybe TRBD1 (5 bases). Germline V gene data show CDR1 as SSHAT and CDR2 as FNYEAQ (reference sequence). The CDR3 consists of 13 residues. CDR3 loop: CASSLRQYNEQFF. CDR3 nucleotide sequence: TGTGCTAGCAGCTTAAGACAGTACAATGAGCAGTTCTTC.

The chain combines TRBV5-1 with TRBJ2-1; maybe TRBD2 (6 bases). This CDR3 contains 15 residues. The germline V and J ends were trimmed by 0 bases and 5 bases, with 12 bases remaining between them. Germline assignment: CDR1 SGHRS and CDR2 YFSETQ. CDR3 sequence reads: CASSLEGLLNNEQFF. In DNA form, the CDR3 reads TGCGCCAGCAGCTTGGAGGGACTGCTTAACAATGAGCAGTTCTTC.

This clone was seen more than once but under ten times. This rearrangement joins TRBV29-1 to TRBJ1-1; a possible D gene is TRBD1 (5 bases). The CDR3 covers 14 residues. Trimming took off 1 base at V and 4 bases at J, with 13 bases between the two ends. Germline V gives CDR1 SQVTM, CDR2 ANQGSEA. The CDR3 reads CSVEGGRASTEAFF. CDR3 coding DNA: TGCAGCGTTGAAGGCGGCAGGGCCTCCACTGAAGCTTTCTTT.

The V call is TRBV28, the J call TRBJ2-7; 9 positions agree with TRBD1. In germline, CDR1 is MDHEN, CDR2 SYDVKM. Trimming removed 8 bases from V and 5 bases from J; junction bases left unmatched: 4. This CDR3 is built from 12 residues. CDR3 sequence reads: CASWDRAHEQYF. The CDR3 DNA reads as TGTGCCAGCTGGGACAGGGCCCACGAGCAGTACTTC. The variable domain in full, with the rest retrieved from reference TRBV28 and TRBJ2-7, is DVKVTQSSRYLVKRTGEKVFLECVQDMDHENMFWYRQDPGLGLRLIYFSYDVKMKEKGDIPEGYSVSREKKERFSLILESASTNQTSMYLCASWDRAHEQYFGPGTRLTVT.

The CDR3 DNA sequence: TGTGCCAGCACACTAGCGGGGGGCGGAGATACGCAGTATTTT. This sequence encodes CASTLAGGGDTQYF. The chain is built from TRBV2 and TRBJ2-3; TRBD2 matches at 12 bases. The CDR3 covers 14 residues. V gave up 7 bases and J gave up 5 bases; unmatched junction bases: 4. Germline assignment: CDR1 SNHLY and CDR2 FYNNEI.

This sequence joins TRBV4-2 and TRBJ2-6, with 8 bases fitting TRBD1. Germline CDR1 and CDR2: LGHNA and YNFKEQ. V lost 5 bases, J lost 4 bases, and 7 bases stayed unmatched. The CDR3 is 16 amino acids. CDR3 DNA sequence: TGTGCCAGCAGCGCCCAGGGGGCCGCCGGGGCCAACGTCCTGACTTTC. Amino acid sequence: CASSAQGAAGANVLTF.

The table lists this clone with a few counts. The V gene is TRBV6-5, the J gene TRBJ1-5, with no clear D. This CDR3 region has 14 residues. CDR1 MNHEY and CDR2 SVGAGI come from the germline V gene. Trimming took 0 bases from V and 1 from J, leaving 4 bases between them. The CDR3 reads CASSYSGSNQPQHF. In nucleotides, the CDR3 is TGTGCCAGCAGTTACTCGGGCAGCAATCAGCCCCAGCATTTT.

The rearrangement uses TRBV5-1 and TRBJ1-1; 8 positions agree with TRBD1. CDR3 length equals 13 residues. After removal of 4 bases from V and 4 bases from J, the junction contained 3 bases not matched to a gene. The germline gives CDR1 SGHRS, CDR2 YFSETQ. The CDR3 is CASSNGQGTEAFF. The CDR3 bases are TGCGCCAGCAGCAACGGACAGGGCACTGAAGCTTTCTTT. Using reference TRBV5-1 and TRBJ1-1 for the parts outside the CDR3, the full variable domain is KAGVTQTPRYLIKTRGQQVTLSCSPISGHRSVSWYQQTPGQGLQFLFEYFSETQRNKGNFPGRFSGRQFSNSRSEMNVSTLELGDSALYLCASSNGQGTEAFFGQGTRLTVV.

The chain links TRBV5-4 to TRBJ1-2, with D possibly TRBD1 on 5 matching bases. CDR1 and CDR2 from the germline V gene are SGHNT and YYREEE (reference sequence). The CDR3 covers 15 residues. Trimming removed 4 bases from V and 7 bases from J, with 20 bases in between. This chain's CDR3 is CASSIEAGDPAGYTF. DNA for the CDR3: TGTGCCAGCAGCATAGAAGCGGGGGATCCGGCTGGCTACACCTTC.

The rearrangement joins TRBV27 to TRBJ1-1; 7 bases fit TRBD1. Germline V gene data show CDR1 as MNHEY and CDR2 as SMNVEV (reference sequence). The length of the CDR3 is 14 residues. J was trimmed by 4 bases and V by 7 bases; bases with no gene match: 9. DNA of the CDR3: TGTGCCAGCAACAACAGGGGCGCTGGCACTGAAGCTTTCTTT. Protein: CASNNRGAGTEAFF.

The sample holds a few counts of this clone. CDR3 bases: TGTGCCAGCAGTGAATCCCCAGGTGGGCTCAGCAATCAGCCCCAGCATTTT. Its translation is CASSESPGGLSNQPQHF. The chain carries TRBV6-1 and TRBJ1-5, with no clear D. V lost 2 bases, J lost 1 base, and 15 bases lay in between. This CDR3 spans 17 amino acids. In germline, CDR1 is MNHNS, CDR2 SASEGT.

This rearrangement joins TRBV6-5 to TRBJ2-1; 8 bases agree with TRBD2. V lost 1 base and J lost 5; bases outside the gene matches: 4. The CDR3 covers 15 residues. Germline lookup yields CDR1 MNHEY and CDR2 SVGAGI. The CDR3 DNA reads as TGTGCCAGCAGTTACTTGACTAGCGCCCACAATGAGCAGTTCTTC. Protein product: CASSYLTSAHNEQFF.

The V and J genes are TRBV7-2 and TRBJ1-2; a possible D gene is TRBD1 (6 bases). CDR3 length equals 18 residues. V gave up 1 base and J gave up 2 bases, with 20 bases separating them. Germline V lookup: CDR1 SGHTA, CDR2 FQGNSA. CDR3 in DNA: TGTGCCAGCAGCTTAGAACCGGGTGCGGGGGGCGCAAACTATGGCTACACCTTC. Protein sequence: CASSLEPGAGGANYGYTF.

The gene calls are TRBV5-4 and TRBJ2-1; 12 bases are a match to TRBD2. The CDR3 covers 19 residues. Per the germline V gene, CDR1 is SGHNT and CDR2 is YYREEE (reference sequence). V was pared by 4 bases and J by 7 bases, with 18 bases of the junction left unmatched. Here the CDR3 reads CASSLQLAGGPLGMNEQFF. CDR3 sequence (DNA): TGTGCCAGCAGCCTCCAACTAGCGGGAGGCCCCCTCGGGATGAATGAGCAGTTCTTC.

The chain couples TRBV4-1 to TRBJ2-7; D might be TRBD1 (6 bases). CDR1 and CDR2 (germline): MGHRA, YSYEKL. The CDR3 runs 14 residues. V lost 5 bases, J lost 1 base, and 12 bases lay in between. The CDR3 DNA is TGCGCCAGCAGCGGTGGGCAGGGGTCCTACGAGCAGTACTTC. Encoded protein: CASSGGQGSYEQYF.

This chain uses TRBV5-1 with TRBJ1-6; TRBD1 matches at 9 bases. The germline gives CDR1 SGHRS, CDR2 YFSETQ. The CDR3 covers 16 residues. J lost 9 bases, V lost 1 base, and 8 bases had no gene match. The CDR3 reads CASSLRLDRGTSPLHF. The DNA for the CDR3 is TGCGCCAGCAGCTTGAGGCTGGACAGGGGAACTTCACCCCTCCACTTT.

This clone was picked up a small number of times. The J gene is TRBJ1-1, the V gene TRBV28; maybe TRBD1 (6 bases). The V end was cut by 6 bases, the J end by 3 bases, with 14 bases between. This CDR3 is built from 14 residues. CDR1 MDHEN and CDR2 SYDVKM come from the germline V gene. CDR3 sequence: CASSQQGWDTEAFF. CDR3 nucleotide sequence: TGTGCCAGCAGCCAACAGGGATGGGACACTGAAGCTTTCTTT.

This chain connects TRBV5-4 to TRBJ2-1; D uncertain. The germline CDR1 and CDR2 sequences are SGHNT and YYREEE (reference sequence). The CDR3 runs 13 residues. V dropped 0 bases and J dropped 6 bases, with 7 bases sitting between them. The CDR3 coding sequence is TGTGCCAGCAGCTTGGAGCCCGTCAATGAGCAGTTCTTC. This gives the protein CASSLEPVNEQFF.

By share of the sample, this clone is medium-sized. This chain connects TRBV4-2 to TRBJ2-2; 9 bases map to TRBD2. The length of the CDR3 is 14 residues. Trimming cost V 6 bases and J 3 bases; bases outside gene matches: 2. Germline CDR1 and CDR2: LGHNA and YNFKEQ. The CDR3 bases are TGTGCCAGCAGGACTAGCGGAGACACCGGGGAGCTGTTTTTT. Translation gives CASRTSGDTGELFF.

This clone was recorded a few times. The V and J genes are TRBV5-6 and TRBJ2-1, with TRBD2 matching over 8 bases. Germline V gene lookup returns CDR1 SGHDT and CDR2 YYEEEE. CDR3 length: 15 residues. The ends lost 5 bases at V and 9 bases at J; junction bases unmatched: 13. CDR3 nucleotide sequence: TGTGCCAGCAGGTCGATACTAGCGGAGTTTACTGAGCAGTTCTTC. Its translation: CASRSILAEFTEQFF.

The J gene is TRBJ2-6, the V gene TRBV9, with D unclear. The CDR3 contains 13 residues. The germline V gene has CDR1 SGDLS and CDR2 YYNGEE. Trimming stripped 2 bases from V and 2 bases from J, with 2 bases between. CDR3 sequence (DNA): TGTGCCAGCAGCGTTACTGGGGCCAACGTCCTGACTTTC. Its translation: CASSVTGANVLTF.

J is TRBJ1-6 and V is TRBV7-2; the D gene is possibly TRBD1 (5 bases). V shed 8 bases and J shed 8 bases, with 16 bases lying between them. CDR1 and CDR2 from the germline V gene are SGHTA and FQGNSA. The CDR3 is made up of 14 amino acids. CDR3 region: CASRRQFRDSPLHF. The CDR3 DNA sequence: TGTGCCAGCCGGCGACAGTTCCGTGATTCACCCCTCCACTTT.